One and the same sample provided the 3 T cell receptor beta chains below, sequenced in a study of blood T cells in healthy people across ages. The use of a sample-barcoded 5' primer and a J-beta primer mix characterized a second PCR of about 7 to 12 cycles. TCRdb passed the 5' RACE reads through MiXCR, listing each CDR3 protein once. The sample consists of over 1,300,000 distinct CDR3 sequences, roughly 59% of them appearing once. Sequenced input: blood. These receptors came from a man aged 18 to 29 in good health.

This clonotype appeared once. This chain uses TRBV6-1 with TRBJ2-3, with 11 bases aligning to TRBD2. V lost 4 bases to trimming and J lost 2 bases; unmatched junction nucleotides: 5. CDR3 length equals 16 residues. Germline V lookup: CDR1 MNHNS, CDR2 SASEGT. The CDR3 here is CASSARLAGFTDTQYF. The CDR3 DNA reads as TGTGCCAGCAGTGCCCGACTAGCGGGGTTCACAGATACGCAGTATTTT.

There are a few counts of this clonotype. The J gene is TRBJ2-1, the V gene TRBV20-1; 8 bases are shared with TRBD2. Germline CDR1 reads DFQATT; CDR2 reads SNEGSKA (reference sequence). The CDR3 runs to 14 residues. Unmatched junction bases numbered 7, after V lost 5 bases and J lost 4 bases. CDR3 sequence: CSASASGPYNEQFF. The CDR3 nucleotides read TGCAGTGCTTCTGCTAGCGGGCCGTACAATGAGCAGTTCTTC.

The rearrangement joins TRBV3-1 to TRBJ2-1; D gene ambiguous. This CDR3 is built from 16 residues. V was pared by 2 bases and J by 4 bases, with 15 bases between. The germline V gene encodes CDR1 LGHDT and CDR2 YNNKEL (reference sequence). The CDR3 here is CASSQYNLRMYNEQFF. The CDR3 DNA sequence: TGTGCCAGCAGCCAATACAACCTTCGGATGTACAATGAGCAGTTCTTC.